This entry describes one T cell receptor beta chain. The sample is drawn from a study of blood T cell repertoires in COVID-19. Across the whole study: Samples taken during acute and convalescent COVID-19 were collected in the United States, Italy and Spain. Sources were T cells, B-cell-depleted T cells, or PBMCs; the material itself was cDNA or gDNA.

Sequenced by immunoSEQ multiplex PCR; TCRdb stores in-frame clones only, minus some. The table lists approximately 48,000 clones, approximately 85% of them singletons. The sample taken for sequencing was peripheral blood. The sequence was obtained from a man aged 60 to 69 with acute or convalescent COVID-19.

CDR3 coding DNA: TGTGCCAGCTCACCCCGACACTCTGAAGCTTTCTTT. Its protein product is CASSPRHSEAFF. V usage is TRBV18 and J usage is TRBJ1-1; D call uncertain. The CDR3 has 12 amino acids. CDR1 is KGHSH and CDR2 is LQKENI in the germline V gene. V was pared by 3 bases and J by 6 bases, with 8 bases between.